This TCR beta chain was obtained from a study of Ad26.COV2.S vaccination and SARS-CoV-2 variants. The CDR3 is 13 residues long. Germline trimming cut 4 bases from V and 10 bases from J; bases unmatched to any gene: 1. Per germline, CDR1 LGHDT and CDR2 YNNKEL (reference sequence). Using immunoSEQ multiplex PCR, the repertoire was profiled, and TCRdb retains in-frame clones only, with some absent. The data contain hundreds of thousands of clones, 80% to 90% of them singletons. Noted treatment: 15 to 20 received Ad26.COV2.S at low or high dose, single or two shots; 5 received placebo; per-sample allocation not given. The investigators took samples on day 63 after the first vaccine or placebo injection.

V is TRBV3-1 (or the pseudogene TRBV3-2) and J is TRBJ2-1; 13 bases are shared with TRBD2. The TCR comes from a person aged 18 to 59 who received the Ad26.COV2.S COVID-19 vaccine or a placebo. The sequenced sample was peripheral blood, obtained in a trial of Ad26.COV2.S vaccine versus placebo. CDR3 nucleotide sequence: TGTGCCAGCAGCCCGGGACTAGCGGGGGAGCAGTTCTTC. Residues: CASSPGLAGEQFF.